These 24 T cell receptor beta chains were all obtained from the same sample, sequenced in a study of blood T cell repertoires in COVID-19. Data came from immunoSEQ multiplex PCR; TCRdb stores just in-frame clones and leaves some out. This table holds 80,000 to 90,000 clones, 65% to 90% found once. Sequenced material: peripheral blood. The receptors stem from an elderly man with active or convalescent COVID-19.

This clone was seen a few times. V and J are TRBV5-4 and TRBJ2-2; D might be TRBD2 (6 bases). V was cut by 2 bases and J by 1 base, with 9 bases left in between. The CDR3 runs 15 residues. CDR1 is SGHNT and CDR2 is YYREEE in the germline V gene (reference sequence). The CDR3: CASSFISGNTGELFF. CDR3 nucleotide sequence: TGTGCCAGCAGCTTCATTAGCGGGAACACCGGGGAGCTGTTTTTT. The entire variable domain, with the rest obtained from reference TRBV5-4 and TRBJ2-2, is as follows: ETGVTQSPTHLIKTRGQQVTLRCSSQSGHNTVSWYQQALGQGPQFIFQYYREEENGRGNFPPRFSGLQFPNYSSELNVNALELDDSALYLCASSFISGNTGELFFGEGSRLTVL.

The chain joins TRBV3-1 (or the pseudogene TRBV3-2) to TRBJ2-7; TRBD2 matches 7 bases. V lost 1 base, J lost 5 bases, and 8 bases stayed unmatched. The length of the CDR3 is 15 residues. The germline CDR1 and CDR2 sequences are LGHDT and YNNKEL (reference sequence). The CDR3 coding sequence is TGTGCCAGCAGCCAAGTTGGGGGGAGGGCCCACGAGCAGTACTTC. Protein product: CASSQVGGRAHEQYF.

This clone has only one observation. V and J are TRBV7-9 and TRBJ2-7, with a tentative D call TRBD1 (5 bases). The V end was cut by 3 bases, the J end by 1 base, with 10 bases between. Germline V lookup: CDR1 SEHNR, CDR2 FQNEAQ (reference sequence). This CDR3 spans 14 amino acids. The CDR3 spells CASSLQGTSYEQYF. For the CDR3, the DNA is TGTGCCAGCAGCTTGCAGGGTACGTCCTACGAGCAGTACTTC. The whole variable domain, filled in from reference TRBV7-9 and TRBJ2-7, reads DTGVSQNPRHKITKRGQNVTFRCDPISEHNRLYWYRQTLGQGPEFLTYFQNEAQLEKSRLLSDRFSAERPKGSFSTLEIQRTEQGDSAMYLCASSLQGTSYEQYFGPGTRLTVT.

The V call is TRBV28, the J call TRBJ1-5; 8 bases are a match to TRBD1. The CDR3 is 14 amino acids. Germline-derived CDR1 and CDR2 are MDHEN and SYDVKM. Trimming removed 7 bases from V and 6 bases from J; junction bases left unmatched: 8. This chain's CDR3 is CASNPGQAGQPQHF. The CDR3 DNA reads TGTGCCAGCAACCCGGGACAGGCCGGTCAGCCCCAGCATTTT.

The chain couples TRBV6-2 or TRBV6-3 to TRBJ1-1; D might be TRBD1 (6 bases). The CDR3 has 15 residues. CDR1 and CDR2 (germline): MNHEY, SVGEGT. With 6 bases removed from V and 0 bases from J, the gap between germline ends came to 14 bases. The chain's CDR3 is CASSPRGSMNTEAFF. The DNA of the CDR3 is TGTGCCAGCAGCCCTAGGGGGTCGATGAACACTGAAGCTTTCTTT.

DNA for the CDR3: TGTGCCAGCAGCCTAGGGACAGACACAGATACGCAGTATTTT. Translation: CASSLGTDTDTQYF. This chain uses TRBV5-5 with TRBJ2-3, with 7 bases identical to TRBD1. CDR1 SGHKS and CDR2 YYEKEE come from the germline V gene (reference sequence). The CDR3 is made up of 14 amino acids. J lost 2 bases, V lost 4 bases, and 4 bases had no gene match. The full variable domain, completed using reference TRBV5-5 and TRBJ2-3, is DAGVTQSPTHLIKTRGQQVTLRCSPISGHKSVSWYQQVLGQGPQFIFQYYEKEERGRGNFPDRFSARQFPNYSSELNVNALLLGDSALYLCASSLGTDTDTQYFGPGTRLTVL.

This sequence joins TRBV7-2 and TRBJ1-5, with a tentative D call TRBD1 (5 bases). Trimming removed 2 bases from V and 6 bases from J, with 14 bases in between. Germline V lookup: CDR1 SGHTA, CDR2 FQGNSA. The CDR3 sequence is 15 residues long. The CDR3 DNA follows: TGTGCCAGCAGCTTAAGTACACTCGGGGGTCAGCCCCAGCATTTT. Its translation: CASSLSTLGGQPQHF.

This clone was seen once. This chain joins TRBV4-3 and TRBJ2-3; perhaps TRBD2 as D (5 bases). CDR1 LGHNA and CDR2 YSLEER come from the germline V gene. With 1 base removed from V and 3 bases from J, the gap between germline ends came to 8 bases. The CDR3 spans 14 residues. The CDR3 bases are TGCGCCAGCAGCCAAGTCGGGGAGACAGATACGCAGTATTTT. Protein: CASSQVGETDTQYF.

V and J are TRBV21-1 and TRBJ2-6; TRBD2 reflects the table's D call only, with no check against the DNA. TRBV21-1 is a pseudogene segment. CDR3 length: 19 residues. CDR3 DNA: TGTGCCAGCAGCAAAAAGCAACCGGGACTAGCGTTCGGGGCCAACGTCCTGACTTTC. It encodes CASSKKQPGLAFGANVLTF.

This clone was found once. This sample includes further DNA sequences coding for the same CDR3. The chain uses TRBV30 and TRBJ1-5, with D possibly matching TRBD1 (5 bases). The CDR3 is made up of 13 amino acids. Trimming removed 0 bases from V and 4 bases from J, with 7 bases in between. Looked up from germline, CDR1 is GTSNPN and CDR2 is SVGIG (reference sequence). The CDR3 DNA is TGTGCCTGGAGTGTCCAGGGTAATCAGCCCCAGCATTTT. It codes for CAWSVQGNQPQHF.

The genes are TRBV6-4 and TRBJ1-1, with a weak D call TRBD1 (6 bases). There are 13 residues in the CDR3. CDR1 and CDR2 from the germline V gene are MRHNA and SNTAGT. The V end was cut by 3 bases, the J end by 2 bases, with 7 bases between. CDR3 in DNA: TGTGCCAGCAGTGAGGACAGAAACACTGAAGCTTTCTTT. It encodes CASSEDRNTEAFF.

The chain recombines TRBV28 with TRBJ2-7; 13 bases are a match to TRBD2. Germline lookup yields CDR1 MDHEN and CDR2 SYDVKM. J lost 6 bases, V lost 5 bases, and 4 bases had no gene match. The CDR3 contains 14 residues. The DNA of the CDR3 is TGTGCCAGCAGTACTAGCGGGAGGGCAGGCGAGCAGTACTTC. Amino acid sequence: CASSTSGRAGEQYF.

The CDR3 region has the DNA TGTGCCAGCAGTCGCCGGTGGGGGACAGGCAATGAGCAGTTCTTC. It codes for CASSRRWGTGNEQFF. This chain uses TRBV2 with TRBJ2-1; 8 bases are shared with TRBD1. CDR3 size: 15 residues. The germline gives CDR1 SNHLY, CDR2 FYNNEI. V gave up 5 bases and J gave up 6 bases; unmatched junction bases: 9.

This chain connects TRBV30 to TRBJ2-1; 8 nucleotides align to TRBD2. The V segment lost 2 bases and the J segment 6 bases; nucleotides outside the gene matches: 12. From germline, CDR1 is GTSNPN and CDR2 SVGIG (reference sequence). This CDR3 has 16 amino acids. The CDR3 bases are TGTGCCTGGAGTCGCTGGGGAGCGGGAGTTTCCAATGAGCAGTTCTTC. This codes for CAWSRWGAGVSNEQFF.

The V call is TRBV4-2, the J call TRBJ2-3; 8 bases align to TRBD2. The trim removed 4 bases at V and 3 bases at J, leaving 9 bases unmatched. Germline-derived CDR1 and CDR2 are LGHNA and YNFKEQ. The CDR3 contains 16 residues. The CDR3 reads CASSPQPAGATDTQYF. Here the CDR3 DNA reads TGTGCCAGCAGCCCCCAGCCAGCGGGAGCAACAGATACGCAGTATTTT.

This clone was detected only a few times. The chain links TRBV28 to TRBJ1-4; D might be TRBD1 (6 bases). The CDR3 is 17 amino acids. Germline CDR1 is MDHEN and CDR2 is SYDVKM. V was shortened by 4 bases and J by 7 bases, with 22 bases between the two germline ends. DNA for the CDR3: TGTGCCAGCAGTTGGGGCGGGCGTGCACAGGGCGCTGAAAAACTGTTTTTT. Its translation: CASSWGGRAQGAEKLFF.

Only one count was recorded for this clone. The chain employs TRBV10-3 and TRBJ2-5, with D perhaps TRBD2 (5 bases). There are 14 residues in the CDR3. The germline V gene has CDR1 ENHRY and CDR2 SYGVKD. Deletions cut 3 bases from V and 2 bases from J, with 10 bases between. In nucleotides, the CDR3 is TGTGCCATCAGTGATACAAGAGGGCAAGAGACCCAGTACTTC. It translates to CAISDTRGQETQYF.

The chain is built from TRBV4-2 and TRBJ1-5; tentative D call: TRBD1 (6 bases). Trimming shortened V by 2 bases and J by 3 bases, and 11 bases separated the two germline ends. Germline V gene sequence: CDR1 LGHNA, CDR2 YNFKEQ. The CDR3 loop spans 15 amino acids. In DNA, the CDR3 is TGTGCCAGCAGCCAAACAGGGTCCCTCAATCAGCCCCAGCATTTT. This translates into CASSQTGSLNQPQHF.

CDR3 coding DNA: TGCGCCAGCAGCCAAAACAGGGTCGACTCTGGAAACACCATATATTTT. It translates to CASSQNRVDSGNTIYF. V is TRBV5-1 and J is TRBJ1-3; D possibly corresponds to TRBD1 (6 bases). Germline assignment: CDR1 SGHRS and CDR2 YFSETQ. The V end was cut by 4 bases, the J end by 0 bases, with 14 bases between. The CDR3 runs to 16 residues.

This rearrangement joins TRBV5-4 to TRBJ2-5; TRBD2 matches 14 bases. The CDR3 spans 16 residues. Germline CDR1 reads SGHNT; CDR2 reads YYREEE (reference sequence). Germline trimming cut 5 bases from V and 5 bases from J; bases unmatched to any gene: 8. Here the CDR3 DNA reads TGTGCCAGCAGATTCGGGACTAGCGGGGGAGGGGAGACCCAGTACTTC. Protein product: CASRFGTSGGGETQYF.

The rearrangement joins TRBV27 to TRBJ1-6, with 10 bases that match TRBD1. The ends lost 6 bases at V and 9 bases at J; junction bases unmatched: 11. CDR1 MNHEY and CDR2 SMNVEV come from the germline V gene (reference sequence). This CDR3 has 16 amino acids. In nucleotides, the CDR3 is TGTGCCAGCAGCCCAAGGAGGGGGACAGGGGTTTCACCCCTCCACTTT. Its protein product is CASSPRRGTGVSPLHF.

The sample holds one count of this clone. This chain links TRBV7-2 with TRBJ2-5; 8 bases are shared with TRBD2. Germline trimming cut 5 bases from V and 4 bases from J; bases unmatched to any gene: 3. Germline CDR1 and CDR2: SGHTA and FQGNSA. The CDR3 is 13 amino acids. The CDR3 sequence is CASSAGGGETQYF. The CDR3 DNA reads as TGTGCCAGCAGCGCGGGGGGAGGAGAGACCCAGTACTTC.

The chain carries TRBV5-5 and TRBJ1-3, with unresolved D. From germline, CDR1 is SGHKS and CDR2 YYEKEE (reference sequence). The CDR3 extends over 15 amino acids. The V gene lost 2 bases and the J gene lost 0 bases, with 9 bases spanning the gap. The CDR3 region is CASSFELYSGNTIYF. The CDR3 nucleotides are TGTGCCAGCAGCTTCGAGTTATACTCTGGAAACACCATATATTTT.

The chain is built from TRBV9 and TRBJ2-5, with 9 positions matching TRBD2. V lost 3 bases to trimming and J lost 1 base; unmatched junction nucleotides: 1. Per the germline V gene, CDR1 is SGDLS and CDR2 is YYNGEE. This CDR3 contains 14 residues. CDR3 sequence (DNA): TGTGCCAGCAGCGCGACTAGCGGCCAAGAGACCCAGTACTTC. As protein: CASSATSGQETQYF.